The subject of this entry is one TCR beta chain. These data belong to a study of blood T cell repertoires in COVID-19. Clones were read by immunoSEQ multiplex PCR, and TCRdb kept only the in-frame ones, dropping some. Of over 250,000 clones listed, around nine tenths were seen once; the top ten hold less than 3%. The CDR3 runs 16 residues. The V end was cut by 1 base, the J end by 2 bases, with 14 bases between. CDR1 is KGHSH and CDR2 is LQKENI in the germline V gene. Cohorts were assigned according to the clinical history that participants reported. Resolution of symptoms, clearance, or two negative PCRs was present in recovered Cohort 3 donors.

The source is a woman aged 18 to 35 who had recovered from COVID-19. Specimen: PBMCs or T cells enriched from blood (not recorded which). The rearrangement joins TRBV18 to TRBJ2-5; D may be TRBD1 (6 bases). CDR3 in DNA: TGTGCCAGCTCACCACGGCCCCCGACAGGTCAAGAGACCCAGTACTTC. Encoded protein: CASSPRPPTGQETQYF.